This T cell receptor beta chain stems from a study of blood T cells in healthy people across ages. Study context: About one barcoded beta molecule was captured per two T cells (by template switching). Notes on the study in general: TCR beta diversity correlated strongly with naive T cell percentage. Naive CD4+ cell counts and diversity both ran higher in long-lived than in aged donors.

Using a J-beta primer mix together with a sample-barcoded 5' primer, a second PCR was run for about 7 to 12 cycles. A tag from a template-switch adaptor with 12 random nucleotides marked each cDNA molecule. One entry per CDR3 protein results from TCRdb running MiXCR on the 5' RACE reads. The table includes 730,000 or so distinct CDR3 sequences, 40% to 50% detected once. To note about this clonotype: What it binds is unknown.

The CDR3 sequence is 15 residues long. Per germline, CDR1 DFQATT and CDR2 SNEGSKA (reference sequence). V lost 6 bases and J lost 3; bases outside the gene matches: 8. This chain connects TRBV20-1 to TRBJ2-1, with 10 bases that match TRBD1. Sequences were obtained from blood. This TCR derives from a man older than 75 in good health. The CDR3: CSANHRDRGYNEQFF. The CDR3 region has the DNA TGCAGTGCAAACCATCGGGACAGGGGCTACAATGAGCAGTTCTTC.